This TCR beta chain was obtained from a study of early T cells in non-severe SARS-CoV-2 infection. Turning to the study itself: Unsorted whole blood bulk RNA was sequenced, with unpaired chains.

Notes on the study in general: Private and CD4 specificities were missed by VDJdb matching, which favored anti-spike CD8 responses.

CDR1 and CDR2 (germline): LGHNA, YNFKEQ. CDR3 length equals 15 residues. V was clipped by 0 bases and J by 5 bases; unmatched bases: 5. Worth noting for this clonotype: The antigen is undetermined.

TCRdb re-called the 5' RACE reads with MiXCR, one entry per CDR3 protein. This table has tens of thousands of distinct CDR3 sequences, 10% appearing once. The V and J genes are TRBV4-2 and TRBJ1-2; 8 bases line up with TRBD1. The clonotype originates from an adult who was a healthcare worker with PCR-confirmed SARS-CoV-2 infection or an uninfected control (not recorded which). The material was whole blood, obtained at baseline. Written as DNA, the CDR3 is TGTGCCAGCAGCCAAGATCTGGGACAGGTTTATGGCTACACCTTC. Translated, it gives CASSQDLGQVYGYTF.